This TCR beta chain was identified during a study of blood T cell repertoires in COVID-19. Overall study: Spain, Italy and the United States supplied samples that represented acute and convalescent COVID-19.

Per the study methods: Reference gene primer amplification in the assay estimated nucleated cell counts. Profiling relied on immunoSEQ multiplex PCR, and the TCRdb table lists in-frame clones only, not all of them. V and J calls and clone size are given by that table; D and trimming were obtained from the DNA. The table records 70,000 to 75,000 clones, around nine tenths of them present only once. V gave up 0 bases and J gave up 1 base, with 10 bases separating them. Germline lookup yields CDR1 SGDLS and CDR2 YYNGEE. This CDR3 is built from 15 residues. Input material: peripheral blood. The source is a human donor in a cohort sampled during active COVID-19. The chain recombines TRBV9 with TRBJ1-2, with a possible D match to TRBD1 (6 bases). The CDR3 DNA reads as TGTGCCAGCAGCGTAGGGACAGACGTTAACTATGGCTACACCTTC. Translated, it gives CASSVGTDVNYGYTF.